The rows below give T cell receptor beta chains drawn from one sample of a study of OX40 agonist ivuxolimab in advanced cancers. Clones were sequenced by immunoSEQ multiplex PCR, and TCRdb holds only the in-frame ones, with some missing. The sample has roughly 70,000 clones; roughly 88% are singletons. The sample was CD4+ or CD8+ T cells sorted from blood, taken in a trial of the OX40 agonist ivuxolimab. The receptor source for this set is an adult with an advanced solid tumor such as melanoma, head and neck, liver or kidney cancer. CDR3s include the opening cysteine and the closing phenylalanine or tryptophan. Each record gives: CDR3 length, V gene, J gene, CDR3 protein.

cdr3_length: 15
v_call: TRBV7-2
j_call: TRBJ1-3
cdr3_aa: CASSWRTSAGNTIYF

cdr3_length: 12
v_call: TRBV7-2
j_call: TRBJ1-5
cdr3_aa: CASSSRDQPQHF

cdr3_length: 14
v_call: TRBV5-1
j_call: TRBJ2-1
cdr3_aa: CASSPGTSGTEQFF

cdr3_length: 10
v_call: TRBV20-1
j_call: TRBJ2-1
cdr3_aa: CSLLRGEQFF

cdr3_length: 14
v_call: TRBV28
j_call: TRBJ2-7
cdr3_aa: CASSLGGGSYEQYF

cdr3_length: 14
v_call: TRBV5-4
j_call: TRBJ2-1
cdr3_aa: CASSLERDRDEQFF

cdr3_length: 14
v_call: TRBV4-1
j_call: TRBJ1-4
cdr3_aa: CASSHLGGREKLFF

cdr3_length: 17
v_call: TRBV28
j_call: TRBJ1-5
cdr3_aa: CASSATGTGGPNQPQHF

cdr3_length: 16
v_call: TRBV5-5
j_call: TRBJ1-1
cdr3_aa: CASSLGPLPVNTEAFF

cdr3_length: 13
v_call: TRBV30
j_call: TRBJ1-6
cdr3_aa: CAWKGTANSPLHF

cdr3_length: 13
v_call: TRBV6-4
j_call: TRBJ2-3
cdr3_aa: CASSTGRADTQYF

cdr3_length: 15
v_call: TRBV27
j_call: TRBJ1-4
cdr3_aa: CASSPLRGSNEKLFF

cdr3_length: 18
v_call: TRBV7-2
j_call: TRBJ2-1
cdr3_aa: CASSPRTSGGASYNEQFF

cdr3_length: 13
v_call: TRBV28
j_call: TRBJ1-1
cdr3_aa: CAACQDRDTEAFF

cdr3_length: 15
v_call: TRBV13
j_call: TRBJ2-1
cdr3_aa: CASSWSRDPYNEQFF

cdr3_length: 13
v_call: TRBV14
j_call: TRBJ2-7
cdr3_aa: CASSLGQASGQYF

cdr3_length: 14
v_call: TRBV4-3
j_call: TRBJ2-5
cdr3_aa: CASSPNAGGETQYF

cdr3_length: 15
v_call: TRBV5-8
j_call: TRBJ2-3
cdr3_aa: CASSRDRGAADTQYF

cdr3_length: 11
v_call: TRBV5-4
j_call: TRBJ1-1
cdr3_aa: CASSIQGEAFF

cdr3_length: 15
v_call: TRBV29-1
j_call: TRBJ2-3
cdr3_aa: CSIGTVQQNTDTQYF

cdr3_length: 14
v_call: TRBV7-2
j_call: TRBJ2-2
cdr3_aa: CASSRQGVTGELFF

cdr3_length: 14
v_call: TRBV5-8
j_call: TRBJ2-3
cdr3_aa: CASSLTGVADTQYF

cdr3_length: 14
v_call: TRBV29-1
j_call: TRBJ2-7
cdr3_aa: CSVELGRGSYEQYF

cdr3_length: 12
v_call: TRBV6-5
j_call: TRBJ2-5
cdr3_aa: CASSQRMETQYF

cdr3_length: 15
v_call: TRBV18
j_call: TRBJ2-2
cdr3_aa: CASSPEQGASGELFF

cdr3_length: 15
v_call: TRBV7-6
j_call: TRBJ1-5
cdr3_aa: CASSLAQGHNQPQHF

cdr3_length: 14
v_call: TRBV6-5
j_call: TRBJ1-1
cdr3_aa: CASSYHLRGAEAFF

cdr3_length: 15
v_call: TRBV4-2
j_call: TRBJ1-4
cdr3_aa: CASRSQGGSNEKLFF

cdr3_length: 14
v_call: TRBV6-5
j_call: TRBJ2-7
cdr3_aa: CASSYFGPTYEQYF

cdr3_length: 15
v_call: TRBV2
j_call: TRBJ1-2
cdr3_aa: CASSEGTGGVYGYTF

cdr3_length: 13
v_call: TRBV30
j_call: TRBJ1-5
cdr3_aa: CAWAEYSNQPQHF

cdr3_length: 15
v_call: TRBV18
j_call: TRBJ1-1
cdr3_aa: CASSPPHGVNTEAFF

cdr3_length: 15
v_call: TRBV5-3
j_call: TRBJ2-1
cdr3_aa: CARSSDRGSYNEQFF

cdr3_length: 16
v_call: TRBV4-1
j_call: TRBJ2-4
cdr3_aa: CASSQGSGGSKNIQYF

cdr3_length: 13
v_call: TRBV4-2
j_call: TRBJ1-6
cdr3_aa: CASGRDRGSPLHF

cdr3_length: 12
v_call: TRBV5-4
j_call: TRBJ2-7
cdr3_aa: CASSTDSYEQYF

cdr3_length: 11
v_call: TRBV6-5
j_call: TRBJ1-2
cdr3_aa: CASSYGHGYTF